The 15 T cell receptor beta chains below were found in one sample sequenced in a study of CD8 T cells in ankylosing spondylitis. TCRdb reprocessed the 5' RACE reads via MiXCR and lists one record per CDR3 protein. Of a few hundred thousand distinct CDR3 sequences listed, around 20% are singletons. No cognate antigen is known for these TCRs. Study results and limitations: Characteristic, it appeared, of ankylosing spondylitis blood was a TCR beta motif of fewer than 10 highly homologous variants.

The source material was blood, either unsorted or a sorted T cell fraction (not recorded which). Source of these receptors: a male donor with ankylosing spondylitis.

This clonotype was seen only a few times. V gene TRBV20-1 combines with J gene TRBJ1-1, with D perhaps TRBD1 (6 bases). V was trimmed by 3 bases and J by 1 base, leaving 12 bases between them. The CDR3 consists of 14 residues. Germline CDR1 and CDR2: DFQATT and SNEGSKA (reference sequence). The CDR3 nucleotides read TGCAGTGCTAGGGGGGGGCAGACGAACACTGAAGCTTTCTTT. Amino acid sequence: CSARGGQTNTEAFF.

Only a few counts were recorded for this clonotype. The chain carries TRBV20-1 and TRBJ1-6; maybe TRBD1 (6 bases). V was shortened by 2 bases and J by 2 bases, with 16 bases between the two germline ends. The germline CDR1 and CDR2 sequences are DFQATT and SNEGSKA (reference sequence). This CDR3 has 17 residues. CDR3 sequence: CSARRTARSTYNSPLHF. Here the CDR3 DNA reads TGCAGTGCTAGAAGGACAGCCCGGAGCACCTATAATTCACCCCTCCACTTT.

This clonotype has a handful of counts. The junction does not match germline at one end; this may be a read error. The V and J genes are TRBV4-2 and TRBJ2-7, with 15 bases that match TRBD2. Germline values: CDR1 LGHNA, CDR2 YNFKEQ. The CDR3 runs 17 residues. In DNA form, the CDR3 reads TGTGCCAGCAACCAAGGACTAGCGGGAGGGCAAATCTACGAGCAGTACTTC. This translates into CASNQGLAGGQIYEQYF.

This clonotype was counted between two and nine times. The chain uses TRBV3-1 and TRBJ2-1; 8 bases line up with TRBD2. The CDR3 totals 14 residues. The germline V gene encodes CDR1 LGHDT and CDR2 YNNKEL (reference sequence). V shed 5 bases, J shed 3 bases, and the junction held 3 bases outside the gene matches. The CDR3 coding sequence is TGTGCCAGCAGCATTAGCGGGAACTACAATGAGCAGTTCTTC. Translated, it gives CASSISGNYNEQFF.

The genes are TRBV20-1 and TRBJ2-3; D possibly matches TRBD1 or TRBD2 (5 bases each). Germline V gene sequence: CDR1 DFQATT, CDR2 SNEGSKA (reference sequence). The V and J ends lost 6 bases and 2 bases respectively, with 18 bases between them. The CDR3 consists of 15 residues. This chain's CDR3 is CSARTPGPNTDTQYF. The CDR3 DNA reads TGCAGTGCCAGAACCCCGGGACCAAACACAGATACGCAGTATTTT.

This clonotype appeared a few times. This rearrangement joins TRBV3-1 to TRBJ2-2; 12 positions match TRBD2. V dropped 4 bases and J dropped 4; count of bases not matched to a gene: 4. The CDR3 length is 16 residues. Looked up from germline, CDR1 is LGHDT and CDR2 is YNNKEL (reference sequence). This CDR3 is CASSPSGRARTGELFF. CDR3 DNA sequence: TGTGCCAGCAGCCCTAGCGGGAGGGCCCGCACCGGGGAGCTGTTTTTT.

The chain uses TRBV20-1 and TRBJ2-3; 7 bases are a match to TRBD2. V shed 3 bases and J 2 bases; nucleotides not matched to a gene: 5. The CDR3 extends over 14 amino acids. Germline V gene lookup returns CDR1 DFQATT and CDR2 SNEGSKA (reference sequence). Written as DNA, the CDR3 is TGCAGTGCTAGGCCCGGGGGGAACACAGATACGCAGTATTTT. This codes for CSARPGGNTDTQYF.

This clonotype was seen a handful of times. The CDR3: CASSLERGTATQYF. In nucleotides, the CDR3 is TGTGCCAGCAGCTTAGAGCGGGGCACGGCTACGCAGTATTTT. The chain employs TRBV7-8 and TRBJ2-3; 7 bases match TRBD2. This CDR3 is built from 14 residues. V trimming: 1 base; J trimming: 8 bases; junction bases outside the gene matches: 6. Per the germline V gene, CDR1 is SGHVS and CDR2 is FQNEAQ.

CDR3 in DNA: TGCGCCAGCAGCCAAGAGGCTAGCGGGAGGGCCGGGGAGACCCAGTACTTC. Protein: CASSQEASGRAGETQYF. The rearrangement links TRBV4-1 to TRBJ2-5; 12 bases are shared with TRBD2. The CDR3 covers 17 residues. Germline V gene sequence: CDR1 MGHRA, CDR2 YSYEKL. V shed 0 bases, J shed 5 bases, and the junction held 7 bases outside the gene matches.

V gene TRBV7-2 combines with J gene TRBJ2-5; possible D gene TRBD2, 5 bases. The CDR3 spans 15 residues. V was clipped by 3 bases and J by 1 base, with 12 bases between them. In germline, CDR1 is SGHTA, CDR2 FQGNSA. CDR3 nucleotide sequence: TGTGCCAGCAGCTTTAGTAGCGCCCTCCAAGAGACCCAGTACTTC. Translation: CASSFSSALQETQYF.

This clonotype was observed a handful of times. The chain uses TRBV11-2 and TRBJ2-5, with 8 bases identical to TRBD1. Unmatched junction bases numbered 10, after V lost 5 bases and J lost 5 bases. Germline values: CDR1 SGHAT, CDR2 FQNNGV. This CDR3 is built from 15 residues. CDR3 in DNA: TGTGCCAGCAGCATTCGGACAGGGACTGGGGAGACCCAGTACTTC. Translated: CASSIRTGTGETQYF.

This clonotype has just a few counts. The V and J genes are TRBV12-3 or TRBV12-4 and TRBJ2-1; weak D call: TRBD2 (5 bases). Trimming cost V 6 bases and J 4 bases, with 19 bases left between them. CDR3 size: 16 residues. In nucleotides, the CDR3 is TGTGCCAGCAGCCTACGGAGGCGGGTGAGGTACAATGAGCAGTTCTTC. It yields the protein CASSLRRRVRYNEQFF.

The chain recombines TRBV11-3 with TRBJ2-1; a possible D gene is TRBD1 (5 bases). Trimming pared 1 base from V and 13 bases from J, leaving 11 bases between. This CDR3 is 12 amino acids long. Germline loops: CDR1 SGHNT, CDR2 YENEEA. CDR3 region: CASSLADNRQFF. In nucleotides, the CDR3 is TGTGCCAGCAGCTTAGCGGACAACCGACAGTTCTTC.

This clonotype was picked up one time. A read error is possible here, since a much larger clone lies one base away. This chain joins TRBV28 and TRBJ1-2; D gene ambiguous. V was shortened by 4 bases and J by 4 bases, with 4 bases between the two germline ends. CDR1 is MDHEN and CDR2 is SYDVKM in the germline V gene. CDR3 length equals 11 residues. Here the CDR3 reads CASSSGYGYTF. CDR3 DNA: TGTGCCAGCAGTTCAGGCTATGGCTACACCTTC.

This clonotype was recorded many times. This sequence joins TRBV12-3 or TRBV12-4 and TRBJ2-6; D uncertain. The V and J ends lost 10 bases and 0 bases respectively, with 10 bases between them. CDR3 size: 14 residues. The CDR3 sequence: CATQESSGANVLTF. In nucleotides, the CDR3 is TGTGCCACCCAGGAAAGCTCTGGGGCCAACGTCCTGACTTTC.